The 14 T cell receptor beta chains in this list originate from one sample, sequenced in a study of identical twins. TCRdb reanalysed the 5' RACE reads using MiXCR and keeps one entry per CDR3 protein. The sample contains hundreds of thousands of distinct CDR3 sequences, under 9% of which appear only once. This same sample was also taken into another study, of yellow fever vaccine responses in identical twins.

The sample was PBMCs. These TCRs come from a woman between 18 and 29 years old in good health.

The genes are TRBV15 and TRBJ1-5; D call uncertain. Per the germline V gene, CDR1 is LNHNV and CDR2 is YYDKDF (reference sequence). Trimming cost V 1 base and J 11 bases, with 15 bases left between them. This CDR3 has 14 amino acids. CDR3 amino acids: CATSRVPGLGTQHF. The CDR3 DNA reads as TGTGCCACCAGCAGAGTGCCGGGTCTGGGGACCCAGCATTTT.

In this sample, this clonotype turned up a few times. The V and J genes are TRBV20-1 and TRBJ2-7, with D uncertain. Trimming left V 0 bases short and J 0 bases short, with 12 bases between. The CDR3 loop spans 15 amino acids. Per germline, CDR1 DFQATT and CDR2 SNEGSKA (reference sequence). CDR3 protein: CSARDRTEPSYEQYF. DNA for the CDR3: TGCAGTGCTAGAGATCGTACGGAACCCTCCTACGAGCAGTACTTC.

The chain has TRBV25-1 and TRBJ2-1; D is ambiguous. The germline gives CDR1 MGHDK, CDR2 SYGVNS. This CDR3 comprises 14 residues. The germline V and J ends were trimmed by 1 base and 8 bases, with 12 bases remaining between them. CDR3 sequence: CASSEFGRNDEQFF. DNA for the CDR3: TGTGCCAGCAGTGAATTTGGGCGGAACGATGAGCAGTTCTTC.

This clonotype occurred a few times. The chain links TRBV28 to TRBJ2-5, with a tentative D call TRBD2 (5 bases). This CDR3 region has 15 residues. Between the trimmed V and J ends, which lost 3 bases and 5 bases, there was a span of 16 bases. Germline CDR1 is MDHEN and CDR2 is SYDVKM. CDR3 nucleotides: TGTGCCAGCAGTTTTGGCAGAGGGTGGGCCGAGACCCAGTACTTC. Its translation is CASSFGRGWAETQYF.

The chain links TRBV7-2 to TRBJ2-1; TRBD2 agrees at 9 bases. Germline lookup yields CDR1 SGHTA and CDR2 FQGNSA. The CDR3 spans 17 residues. The trim removed 2 bases at V and 4 bases at J, leaving 9 bases unmatched. For the CDR3, the DNA is TGTGCCAGCAGCTTATTAGAAGCGGGAGGACGTTACAATGAGCAGTTCTTC. It codes for CASSLLEAGGRYNEQFF. Variable domain in full (rest from reference TRBV7-2 and TRBJ2-1): GAGVSQSPSNKVTEKGKDVELRCDPISGHTALYWYRQSLGQGLEFLIYFQGNSAPDKSGLPSDRFSAERTGGSVSTLTIQRTQQEDSAVYLCASSLLEAGGRYNEQFFGPGTRLTVL.

The V gene is TRBV6-5, the J gene TRBJ2-2; 8 positions match TRBD1. This CDR3 region has 14 residues. Germline CDR1 and CDR2: MNHEY and SVGAGI. V dropped 2 bases and J dropped 6; count of bases not matched to a gene: 2. CDR3 nucleotide sequence: TGTGCCAGCAGTTACCGGACAGGGTCCGGGGAGCTGTTTTTT. This gives the protein CASSYRTGSGELFF.

This chain joins TRBV20-1 and TRBJ1-2; 7 nucleotides line up with TRBD1. CDR3 size: 15 residues. Trimming cost V 3 bases and J 2 bases; bases outside gene matches: 9. Germline CDR1 reads DFQATT; CDR2 reads SNEGSKA (reference sequence). This chain's CDR3 is CSASDRQGWNYGYTF. CDR3 DNA sequence: TGCAGTGCTAGTGACCGACAGGGATGGAACTATGGCTACACCTTC.

The chain employs TRBV5-1 and TRBJ2-7; possible D gene TRBD1, 6 bases. V was shortened by 0 bases and J by 2 bases, with 12 bases between the two germline ends. This CDR3 contains 15 residues. In germline, CDR1 is SGHRS, CDR2 YFSETQ. The CDR3 nucleotides read TGCGCCAGCAGCTTGGATGGCTGGACAGCCTACGAGCAGTACTTC. Translated, it gives CASSLDGWTAYEQYF.

This clonotype was found many times. This chain links TRBV5-1 with TRBJ2-1; D is unclear. V dropped 0 bases and J dropped 0 bases, with 10 bases sitting between them. This CDR3 is 16 amino acids long. The germline gives CDR1 SGHRS, CDR2 YFSETQ. DNA of the CDR3: TGCGCCAGCAGCTTGGCGACCCCCCGCTCCTACAATGAGCAGTTCTTC. Protein product: CASSLATPRSYNEQFF.

The gene calls are TRBV28 and TRBJ2-7; 8 bases agree with TRBD2. The CDR3 extends over 13 amino acids. J was trimmed by 2 bases and V by 7 bases; bases with no gene match: 4. CDR1 is MDHEN and CDR2 is SYDVKM in the germline V gene. This CDR3 reads CASTQRGPYEQYF. The CDR3 nucleotides read TGTGCCAGCACTCAGCGGGGGCCCTACGAGCAGTACTTC.

Many counts were recorded for this clonotype. This chain connects TRBV20-1 to TRBJ2-1; 7 positions agree with TRBD1. CDR1 and CDR2 (germline): DFQATT, SNEGSKA (reference sequence). The CDR3 runs to 14 residues. The J segment lost 6 bases and the V segment lost 3 bases, leaving 8 bases of the junction unmatched. CDR3 bases: TGCAGTGCTAGTTGGACAGGCGGATTCAATGAGCAGTTCTTC. Protein: CSASWTGGFNEQFF.

This clonotype was observed a few times. A junction end diverges from the germline sequence, so it may reflect a read error. V and J are TRBV2 and TRBJ1-2; weak D call: TRBD1 (5 bases). Germline loops: CDR1 SNHLY, CDR2 FYNNEI. The CDR3 covers 10 residues. CDR3 sequence: CASSPGRQRF. In nucleotides, the CDR3 is TGTGCCAGCAGTCCGGGACGACAGAGGTTC.

This clonotype was detected only a few times. The chain is built from TRBV11-2 and TRBJ2-2, with TRBD2 as a possible D gene (5 bases). The CDR3 extends over 13 amino acids. In germline, CDR1 is SGHAT, CDR2 FQNNGV. Trimming left V 11 bases short and J 3 bases short, with 13 bases between. In DNA form, the CDR3 reads TGTGCCCGCAAGGAGGCTCACACCGGGGAGCTGTTTTTT. This codes for CARKEAHTGELFF.

The chain uses TRBV9 and TRBJ2-5, with TRBD1 matching over 9 bases. Germline CDR1 reads SGDLS; CDR2 reads YYNGEE. The J segment lost 3 bases and the V segment lost 4 bases, leaving 4 bases of the junction unmatched. CDR3 size: 14 residues. The CDR3 spells CASSIRQGEETQYF. Written as DNA, the CDR3 is TGTGCCAGCAGCATACGACAGGGGGAAGAGACCCAGTACTTC.